This passage covers 14 T cell receptor beta chains from one sample sequenced in a study of T cells in Graves' hyperthyroidism and ophthalmopathy. RNA transcripts yielded amplified TCR beta CDR3 regions. The HTBI primer set was used in a first-round RT-PCR of the TCR CDR3. Each CDR3 protein gets one entry after TCRdb re-called the multiplex PCR reads with MiXCR. The sample lists 600,000 to 650,000 distinct CDR3 sequences, under 20% occurring once. The sequencing input was blood. The origin of the receptors is a young woman with Graves' hyperthyroidism.

Details on this clonotype: The junction departs from germline at one end; a sequencing error may be responsible. The rearrangement links TRBV11-2 to TRBJ1-4; no clear D. Germline V CDR1 and CDR2: SGHAT, FQNNGV. This CDR3 has 14 residues. The CDR3 region is CAGSLSGLGEKLFF. The CDR3 DNA sequence: TGTGCCGGCAGCTTATCCGGGCTCGGGGAAAAACTGTTTTTT.

This sequence joins TRBV24-1 and TRBJ2-5, with TRBD2 matching over 13 bases. Germline V lookup: CDR1 KGHDR, CDR2 SFDVKD. The CDR3 totals 19 residues. V was clipped by 3 bases and J by 2 bases; unmatched bases: 11. The CDR3 here is CATSDQLAGGSSSQETQYF. CDR3 in DNA: TGTGCCACCAGTGATCAACTAGCGGGAGGGTCCTCGTCTCAAGAGACCCAGTACTTC.

This clonotype was found many times. This sequence joins TRBV2 and TRBJ2-6; a possible D gene is TRBD2 (7 bases). The CDR3 is 17 residues long. V was cut by 6 bases and J by 2 bases, with 17 bases left in between. From germline, CDR1 is SNHLY and CDR2 FYNNEI. The CDR3 is CASRVLAGAPGANVLTF. The CDR3 DNA reads as TGTGCCAGCAGGGTCCTGGCGGGGGCCCCTGGGGCCAACGTCCTGACTTTC. Filled out from reference TRBV2 and TRBJ2-6, the complete variable domain reads EPEVTQTPSHQVTQMGQEVILRCVPISNHLYFYWYRQILGQKVEFLVSFYNNEISEKSEIFDDQFSVERPDGSNFTLKIRSTKLEDSAMYFCASRVLAGAPGANVLTFGAGSRLTVL.

This clonotype was picked up many times. The CDR3 DNA reads TGTGCCAGCAGTTCTGGGTTCAAGCAGTACTTC. Translating gives CASSSGFKQYF. The chain employs TRBV12-3 or TRBV12-4 and TRBJ2-7, with D uncertain. CDR3 length: 11 residues. The V gene lost 4 bases and the J gene lost 8 bases, with 9 bases spanning the gap.

This clonotype was detected many times. The V gene is TRBV30, the J gene TRBJ2-1, with a possible D match to TRBD2 (6 bases). With 1 base removed from V and 9 bases from J, the gap between germline ends came to 13 bases. Germline V lookup: CDR1 GTSNPN, CDR2 SVGIG (reference sequence). The CDR3 covers 13 residues. In nucleotides, the CDR3 is TGTGCCTGGAGTGCCCCAAACGGGGGTGAGCAGTTCTTC. Protein sequence: CAWSAPNGGEQFF.

In its sample, this clonotype was seen a few times. The chain recombines TRBV7-3 with TRBJ2-2; 12 bases are a match to TRBD2. CDR3 length: 16 amino acids. Trimming cost V 4 bases and J 5 bases; bases outside gene matches: 5. Germline V gene lookup returns CDR1 SGHTA and CDR2 FQGTGA. This CDR3 is CASSSDGTSGTGELFF. The CDR3 DNA reads as TGTGCCAGCAGCTCCGACGGGACTAGCGGGACCGGGGAGCTGTTTTTT. Using reference TRBV7-3 and TRBJ2-2 for the parts outside the CDR3, the full variable domain is GAGVSQTPSNKVTEKGKYVELRCDPISGHTALYWYRQSLGQGPEFLIYFQGTGAADDSGLPNDRFFAVRPEGSVSTLKIQRTERGDSAVYLCASSSDGTSGTGELFFGEGSRLTVL.

The CDR3, as DNA: TGTGCCAGCAGCTTAGGACAAAGTGCCAAAAACATTCAGTACTTC. Its protein product is CASSLGQSAKNIQYF. The genes are TRBV7-9 and TRBJ2-4; D remains unclear. Trimming shortened V by 1 base and J by 1 base, and 8 bases separated the two germline ends. CDR1 and CDR2 (germline): SEHNR, FQNEAQ (reference sequence). There are 15 residues in the CDR3. Full variable domain (outside the CDR3, taken from reference TRBV7-9 and TRBJ2-4): DTGVSQNPRHKITKRGQNVTFRCDPISEHNRLYWYRQTLGQGPEFLTYFQNEAQLEKSRLLSDRFSAERPKGSFSTLEIQRTEQGDSAMYLCASSLGQSAKNIQYFGAGTRLSVL.

In this sample, this clonotype turned up many times. This chain connects TRBV2 to TRBJ1-1; TRBD1 is a possible D gene (6 bases). V lost 7 bases, J lost 2 bases, and 14 bases lay in between. The CDR3 is 14 residues long. Germline values: CDR1 SNHLY, CDR2 FYNNEI. The CDR3 DNA follows: TGTGCCAGCACGGGCCAGGGGCTTAACACTGAAGCTTTCTTT. Translated, it gives CASTGQGLNTEAFF.

V and J are TRBV9 and TRBJ2-3; TRBD2 might be the D (7 bases). There are 16 residues in the CDR3. Trimming removed 2 bases from V and 4 bases from J, with 17 bases in between. Germline CDR1 and CDR2: SGDLS and YYNGEE. CDR3 bases: TGTGCCAGCAGCGTCTGGACTAGGGGGGCTTCAGATACGCAGTATTTT. This translates into CASSVWTRGASDTQYF.

V and J are TRBV4-1 and TRBJ2-7, with unresolved D. The V end lost 1 base, the J end lost 2 bases, and 12 bases lay between the germline ends. The CDR3 extends over 15 amino acids. Germline V gives CDR1 MGHRA, CDR2 YSYEKL. This CDR3 is CASSQGASPTYEQYF. For the CDR3, the DNA is TGCGCCAGCAGCCAAGGTGCGTCCCCAACCTACGAGCAGTACTTC.

This chain links TRBV5-1 with TRBJ2-3, with 9 bases that match TRBD1. The CDR3 totals 14 residues. V gave up 6 bases and J gave up 1 base; unmatched junction bases: 3. Per the germline V gene, CDR1 is SGHRS and CDR2 is YFSETQ. The CDR3: CASTTGGGTDTQYF. The CDR3 DNA sequence: TGCGCCAGCACGACAGGGGGAGGCACAGATACGCAGTATTTT.

This clonotype came up a few times. The chain links TRBV29-1 to TRBJ2-3, with 8 nucleotides matching TRBD2. The J segment lost 0 bases and the V segment lost 2 bases, leaving 1 base of the junction unmatched. This CDR3 comprises 14 residues. From germline, CDR1 is SQVTM and CDR2 ANQGSEA. The CDR3 nucleotides are TGCAGCGTTGAAAAGCGGGAGAGCACAGATACGCAGTATTTT. Protein: CSVEKRESTDTQYF.

The gene calls are TRBV30 and TRBJ1-4; the match to TRBD1 covers 11 bases. Looked up from germline, CDR1 is GTSNPN and CDR2 is SVGIG (reference sequence). The CDR3 consists of 14 residues. With V trimmed by 1 base and J by 6 bases, 1 base remained unmatched. In nucleotides, the CDR3 is TGTGCCTGGAGTGGGGGACAGGGGGATGAAAAACTGTTTTTT. Translated, it gives CAWSGGQGDEKLFF.

There are many counts of this clonotype. V and J are TRBV12-3 or TRBV12-4 and TRBJ1-1; perhaps TRBD1 as D (5 bases). Trimming shortened V by 6 bases and J by 10 bases, and 12 bases separated the two germline ends. This CDR3 spans 11 amino acids. The CDR3 sequence: CASRIGTGAFF. In DNA form, the CDR3 reads TGTGCCAGCAGGATTGGGACGGGAGCTTTCTTT.